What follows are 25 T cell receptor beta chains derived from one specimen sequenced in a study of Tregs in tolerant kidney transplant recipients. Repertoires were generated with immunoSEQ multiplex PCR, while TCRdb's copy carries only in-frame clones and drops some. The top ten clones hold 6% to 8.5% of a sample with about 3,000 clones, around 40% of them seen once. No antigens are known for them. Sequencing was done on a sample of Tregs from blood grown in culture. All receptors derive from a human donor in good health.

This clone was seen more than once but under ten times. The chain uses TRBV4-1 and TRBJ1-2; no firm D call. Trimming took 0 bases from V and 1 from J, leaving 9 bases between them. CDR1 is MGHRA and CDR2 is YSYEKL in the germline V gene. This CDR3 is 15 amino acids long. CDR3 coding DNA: TGCGCCAGCAGCCAAGATTTGGCAGATAACTATGGCTACACCTTC. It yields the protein CASSQDLADNYGYTF.

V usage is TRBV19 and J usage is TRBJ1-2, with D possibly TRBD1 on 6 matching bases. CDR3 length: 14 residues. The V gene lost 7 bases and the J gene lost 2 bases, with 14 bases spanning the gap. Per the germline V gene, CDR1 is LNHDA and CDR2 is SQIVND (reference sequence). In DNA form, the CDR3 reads TGTGCCAGTAACCACAGGGCGTTCAACTATGGCTACACCTTC. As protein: CASNHRAFNYGYTF.

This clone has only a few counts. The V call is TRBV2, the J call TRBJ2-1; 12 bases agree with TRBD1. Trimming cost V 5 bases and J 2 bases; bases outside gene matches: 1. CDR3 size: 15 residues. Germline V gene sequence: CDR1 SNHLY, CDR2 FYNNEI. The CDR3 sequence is CASSRDRGPYNEQFF. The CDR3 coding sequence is TGTGCCAGCAGTCGGGACAGGGGGCCCTACAATGAGCAGTTCTTC.

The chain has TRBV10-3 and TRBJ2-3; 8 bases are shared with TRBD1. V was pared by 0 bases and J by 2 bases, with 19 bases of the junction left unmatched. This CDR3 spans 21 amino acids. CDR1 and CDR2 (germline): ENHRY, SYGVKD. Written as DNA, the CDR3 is TGTGCCATCAGTGAGTCTATGGGGGCCCAGGGGGCCGTCTTACTCACAGATACGCAGTATTTT. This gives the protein CAISESMGAQGAVLLTDTQYF.

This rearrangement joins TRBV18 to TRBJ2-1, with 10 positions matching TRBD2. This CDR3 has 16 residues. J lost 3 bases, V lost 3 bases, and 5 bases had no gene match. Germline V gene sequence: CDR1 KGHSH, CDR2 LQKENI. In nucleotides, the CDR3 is TGTGCCAGCTCACCGCCTAGCGGGAGTGGCTACAATGAGCAGTTCTTC. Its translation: CASSPPSGSGYNEQFF.

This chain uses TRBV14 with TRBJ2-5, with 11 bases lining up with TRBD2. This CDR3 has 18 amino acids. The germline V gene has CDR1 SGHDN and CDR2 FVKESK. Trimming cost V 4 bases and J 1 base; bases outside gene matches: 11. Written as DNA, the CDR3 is TGTGCCAGCAGCCCCGGGAGGCTAGCGGGAGGATTCCAAGAGACCCAGTACTTC. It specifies CASSPGRLAGGFQETQYF. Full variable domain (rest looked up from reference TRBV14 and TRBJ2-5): EAGVTQFPSHSVIEKGQTVTLRCDPISGHDNLYWYRRVMGKEIKFLLHFVKESKQDESGMPNNRFLAERTGGTYSTLKVQPAELEDSGVYFCASSPGRLAGGFQETQYFGPGTRLLVL.

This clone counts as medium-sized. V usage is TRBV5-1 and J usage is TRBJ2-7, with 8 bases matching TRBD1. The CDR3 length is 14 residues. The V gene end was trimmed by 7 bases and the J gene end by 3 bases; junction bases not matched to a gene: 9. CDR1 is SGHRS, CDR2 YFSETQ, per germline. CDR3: CASAGTGGFYEQYF. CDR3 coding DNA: TGCGCCAGCGCCGGGACAGGAGGTTTCTACGAGCAGTACTTC.

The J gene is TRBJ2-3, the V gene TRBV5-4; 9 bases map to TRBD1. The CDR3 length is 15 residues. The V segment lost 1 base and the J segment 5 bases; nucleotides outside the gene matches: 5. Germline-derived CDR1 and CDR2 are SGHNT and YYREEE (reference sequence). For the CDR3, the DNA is TGTGCCAGCAGCTTGCCCGGACAGGGGAGAGATACGCAGTATTTT. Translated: CASSLPGQGRDTQYF.

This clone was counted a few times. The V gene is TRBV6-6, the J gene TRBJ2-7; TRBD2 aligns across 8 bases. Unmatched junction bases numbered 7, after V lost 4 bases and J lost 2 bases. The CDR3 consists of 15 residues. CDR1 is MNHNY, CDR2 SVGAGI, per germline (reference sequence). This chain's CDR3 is CASSFIPGLAYEQYF. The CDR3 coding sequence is TGTGCCAGCAGTTTTATACCGGGACTAGCCTACGAGCAGTACTTC.

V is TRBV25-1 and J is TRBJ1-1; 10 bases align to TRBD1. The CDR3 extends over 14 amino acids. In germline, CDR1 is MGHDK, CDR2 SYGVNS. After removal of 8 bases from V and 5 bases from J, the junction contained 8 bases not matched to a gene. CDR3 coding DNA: TGTGCCAGCGGGACTCAGGGACAGGGGACTGAAGCTTTCTTT. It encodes CASGTQGQGTEAFF.

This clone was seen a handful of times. CDR3 nucleotides: TGTGCCAGCATTTATCCGGGGAGTAACTCACCCCTCCACTTT. It is translated as CASIYPGSNSPLHF. The J gene is TRBJ1-6, the V gene TRBV6-6; D ambiguous. The V end lost 7 bases, the J end lost 10 bases, and 17 bases lay between the germline ends. CDR1 is MNHNY and CDR2 is SVGAGI in the germline V gene (reference sequence). The CDR3 runs to 14 residues.

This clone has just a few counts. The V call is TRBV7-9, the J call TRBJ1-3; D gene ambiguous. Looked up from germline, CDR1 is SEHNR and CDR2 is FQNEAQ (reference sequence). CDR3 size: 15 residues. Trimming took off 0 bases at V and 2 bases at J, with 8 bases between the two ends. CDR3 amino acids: CASSLAVYAGNTIYF. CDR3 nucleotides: TGTGCCAGCAGCTTAGCAGTTTATGCTGGAAACACCATATATTTT. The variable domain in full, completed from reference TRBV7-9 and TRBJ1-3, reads DTGVSQNPRHKITKRGQNVTFRCDPISEHNRLYWYRQTLGQGPEFLTYFQNEAQLEKSRLLSDRFSAERPKGSFSTLEIQRTEQGDSAMYLCASSLAVYAGNTIYFGEGSWLTVV.

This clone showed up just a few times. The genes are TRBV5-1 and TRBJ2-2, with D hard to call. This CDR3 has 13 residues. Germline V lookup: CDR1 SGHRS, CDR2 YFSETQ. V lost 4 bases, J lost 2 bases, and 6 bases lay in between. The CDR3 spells CASSPFNTGELFF. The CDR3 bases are TGCGCCAGCAGCCCGTTCAACACCGGGGAGCTGTTTTTT.

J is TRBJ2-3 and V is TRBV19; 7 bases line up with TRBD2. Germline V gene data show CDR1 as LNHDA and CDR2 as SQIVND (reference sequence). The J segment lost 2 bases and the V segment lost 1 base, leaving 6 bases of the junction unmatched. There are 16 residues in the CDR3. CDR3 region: CASSIVRLANTDTQYF. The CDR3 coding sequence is TGTGCCAGTAGTATAGTCAGACTAGCAAACACAGATACGCAGTATTTT.

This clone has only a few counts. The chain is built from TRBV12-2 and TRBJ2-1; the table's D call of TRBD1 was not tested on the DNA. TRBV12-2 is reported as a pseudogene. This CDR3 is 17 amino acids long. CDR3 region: CASRLCYEGVSYNEQFF. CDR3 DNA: TGTGCAAGTCGCTTATGTTATGAGGGGGTCTCCTACAATGAGCAGTTCTTC.

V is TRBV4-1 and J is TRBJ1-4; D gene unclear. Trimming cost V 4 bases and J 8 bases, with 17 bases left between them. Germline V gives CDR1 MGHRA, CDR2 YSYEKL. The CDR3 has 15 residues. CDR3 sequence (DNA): TGCGCCAGCAGCCCAGAGAAACCCCTTGGCGAAAAACTGTTTTTT. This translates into CASSPEKPLGEKLFF.

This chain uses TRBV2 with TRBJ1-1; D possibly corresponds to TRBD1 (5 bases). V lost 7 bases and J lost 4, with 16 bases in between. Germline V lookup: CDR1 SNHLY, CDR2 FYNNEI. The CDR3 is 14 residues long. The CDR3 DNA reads TGTGCCAGCACCCAGGCTGCTGGGACCACTGAAGCTTTCTTT. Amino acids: CASTQAAGTTEAFF.

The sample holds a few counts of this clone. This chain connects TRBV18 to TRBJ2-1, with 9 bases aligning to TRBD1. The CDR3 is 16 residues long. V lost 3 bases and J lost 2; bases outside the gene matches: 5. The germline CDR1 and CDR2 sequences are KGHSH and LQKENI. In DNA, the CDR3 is TGTGCCAGCTCACCCTATACAGGGGGCGCCTACAATGAGCAGTTCTTC. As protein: CASSPYTGGAYNEQFF.

The DNA of the CDR3 is TGTGCCAGCAGCAGTTGGGGACAAGGGATGCGTGGCTACACCTTC. Protein sequence: CASSSWGQGMRGYTF. The rearrangement joins TRBV7-6 to TRBJ1-2; D might be TRBD1 (6 bases). CDR1 and CDR2 (germline): SGHVS, FNYEAQ. There are 15 residues in the CDR3. The V gene lost 5 bases and the J gene lost 7 bases, with 20 bases spanning the gap.

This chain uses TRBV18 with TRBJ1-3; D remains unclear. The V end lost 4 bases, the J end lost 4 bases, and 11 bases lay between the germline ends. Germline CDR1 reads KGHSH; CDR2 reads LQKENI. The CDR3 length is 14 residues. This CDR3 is CASSLRSEGNTIYF. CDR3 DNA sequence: TGTGCCAGCTCACTAAGGTCGGAAGGAAACACCATATATTTT.

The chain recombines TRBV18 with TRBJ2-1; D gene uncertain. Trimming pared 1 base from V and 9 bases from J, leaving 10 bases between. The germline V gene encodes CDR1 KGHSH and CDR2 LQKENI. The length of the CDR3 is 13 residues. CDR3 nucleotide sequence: TGTGCCAGCTCACCACTCCAGGCTAGTGAGCAGTTCTTC. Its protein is CASSPLQASEQFF.

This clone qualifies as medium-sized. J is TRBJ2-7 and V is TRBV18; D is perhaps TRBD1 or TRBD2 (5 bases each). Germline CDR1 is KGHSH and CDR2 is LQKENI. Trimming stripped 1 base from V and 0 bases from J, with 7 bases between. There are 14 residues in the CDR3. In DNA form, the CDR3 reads TGTGCCAGCTCACCACGAGGGGCCTCCTACGAGCAGTACTTC. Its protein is CASSPRGASYEQYF.

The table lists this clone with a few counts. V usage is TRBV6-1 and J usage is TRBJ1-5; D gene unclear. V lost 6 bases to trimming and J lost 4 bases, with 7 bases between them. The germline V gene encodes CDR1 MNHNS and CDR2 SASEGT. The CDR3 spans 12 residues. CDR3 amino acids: CASRVGNQPQHF. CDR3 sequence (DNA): TGTGCCAGCAGGGTAGGTAATCAGCCCCAGCATTTT.

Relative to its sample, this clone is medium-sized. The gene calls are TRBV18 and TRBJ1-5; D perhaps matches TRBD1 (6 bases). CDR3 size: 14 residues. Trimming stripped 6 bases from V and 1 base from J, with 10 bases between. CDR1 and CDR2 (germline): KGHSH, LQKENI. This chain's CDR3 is CASSPGQSNQPQHF. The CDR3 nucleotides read TGTGCCAGCTCCCCTGGACAGAGCAATCAGCCCCAGCATTTT. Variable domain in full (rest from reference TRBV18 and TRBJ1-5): NAGVMQNPRHLVRRRGQEARLRCSPMKGHSHVYWYRQLPEEGLKFMVYLQKENIIDESGMPKERFSAEFPKEGPSILRIQQVVRGDSAAYFCASSPGQSNQPQHFGDGTRLSIL.

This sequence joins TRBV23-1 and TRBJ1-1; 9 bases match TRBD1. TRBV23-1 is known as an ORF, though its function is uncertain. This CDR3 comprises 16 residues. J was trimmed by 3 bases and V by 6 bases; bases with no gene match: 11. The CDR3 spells CASRHDLQGADTEAFF. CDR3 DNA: TGCGCCAGCAGGCACGACTTACAGGGGGCCGACACTGAAGCTTTCTTT.